This T cell receptor beta chain was sequenced for a study of long-term antiretroviral therapy in people with HIV. Study information: The immediate-ART recommendation dates to 2015, and the earliest samples predate it by about a decade. The study's findings and limits: Diversity rose after ART but stayed below transplant donor controls. Gathering of blood took place between the mid-2000s and the late 2010s, possibly under older ART regimens.

A v3.0 immunoSEQ assay was performed at survey level. This table comes from immunoSEQ multiplex PCR, and its TCRdb copy is limited to in-frame clones, with some not included. The profile shows 25,000 to 30,000 clones, nearly 95% of them singletons. Turning to this clone: Its specificity is not known.

V lost 0 bases to trimming and J lost 2 bases; unmatched junction nucleotides: 8. The CDR3 runs to 18 residues. Germline V lookup: CDR1 MGHRA, CDR2 YSYEKL. The chain is built from TRBV4-1 and TRBJ1-2, with TRBD1 matching over 11 bases. The source was unsorted PBMCs, collected approximately 6.5 years after starting antiretroviral therapy. The sequence derives from a woman in her thirties or forties with HIV. CDR3 in amino acids: CASSQDWGTGGSNYGYTF. The CDR3 DNA reads as TGCGCCAGCAGCCAAGATTGGGGGACAGGGGGATCCAACTATGGCTACACCTTC.